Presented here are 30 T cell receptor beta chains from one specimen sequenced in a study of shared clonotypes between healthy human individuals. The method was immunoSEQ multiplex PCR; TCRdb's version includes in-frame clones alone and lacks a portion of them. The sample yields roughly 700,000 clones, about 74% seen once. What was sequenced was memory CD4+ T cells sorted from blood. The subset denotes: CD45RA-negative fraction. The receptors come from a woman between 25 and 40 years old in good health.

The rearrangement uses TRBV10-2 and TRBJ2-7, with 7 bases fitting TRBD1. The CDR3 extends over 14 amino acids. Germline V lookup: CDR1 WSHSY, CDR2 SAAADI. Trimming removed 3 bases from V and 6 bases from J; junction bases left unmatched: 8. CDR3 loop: CASSDPGTVGEQYF. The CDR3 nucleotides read TGCGCCAGCAGTGACCCAGGGACAGTCGGCGAGCAGTACTTC.

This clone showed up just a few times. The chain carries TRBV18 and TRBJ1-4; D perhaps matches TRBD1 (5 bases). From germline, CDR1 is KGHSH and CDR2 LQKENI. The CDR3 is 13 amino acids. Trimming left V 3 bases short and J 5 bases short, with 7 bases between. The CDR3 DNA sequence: TGTGCCAGCTCACCGCACAGGAATGAAAAACTGTTTTTT. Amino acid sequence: CASSPHRNEKLFF.

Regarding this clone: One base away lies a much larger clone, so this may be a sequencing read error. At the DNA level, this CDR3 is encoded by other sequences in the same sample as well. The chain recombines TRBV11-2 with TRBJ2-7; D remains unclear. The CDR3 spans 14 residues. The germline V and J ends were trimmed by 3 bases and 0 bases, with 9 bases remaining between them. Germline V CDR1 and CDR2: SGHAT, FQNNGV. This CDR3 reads CASSFQGDSYEQYF. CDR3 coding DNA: TGTGCCAGCAGCTTCCAAGGAGACTCCTACGAGCAGTACTTC.

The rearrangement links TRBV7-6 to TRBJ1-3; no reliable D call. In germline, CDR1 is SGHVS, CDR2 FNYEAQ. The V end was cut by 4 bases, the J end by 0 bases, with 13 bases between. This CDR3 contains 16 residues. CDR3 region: CASSSRDTASGNTIYF. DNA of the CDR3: TGTGCCAGCAGCTCCCGAGACACCGCCTCTGGAAACACCATATATTTT.

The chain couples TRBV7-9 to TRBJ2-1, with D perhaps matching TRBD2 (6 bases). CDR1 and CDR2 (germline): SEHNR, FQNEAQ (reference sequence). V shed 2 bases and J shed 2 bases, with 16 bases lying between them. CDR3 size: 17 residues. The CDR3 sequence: CASSLKVGSGPYNEQFF. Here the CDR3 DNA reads TGTGCCAGCAGCTTAAAGGTTGGTAGCGGACCCTACAATGAGCAGTTCTTC.

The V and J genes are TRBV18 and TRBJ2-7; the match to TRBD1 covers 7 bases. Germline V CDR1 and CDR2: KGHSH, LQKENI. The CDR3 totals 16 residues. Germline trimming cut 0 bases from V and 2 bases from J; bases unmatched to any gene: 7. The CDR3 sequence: CASSPPGTARTYEQYF. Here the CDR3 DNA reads TGTGCCAGCTCACCACCTGGGACAGCGAGAACCTACGAGCAGTACTTC. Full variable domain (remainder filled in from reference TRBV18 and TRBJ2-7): NAGVMQNPRHLVRRRGQEARLRCSPMKGHSHVYWYRQLPEEGLKFMVYLQKENIIDESGMPKERFSAEFPKEGPSILRIQQVVRGDSAAYFCASSPPGTARTYEQYFGPGTRLTVT.

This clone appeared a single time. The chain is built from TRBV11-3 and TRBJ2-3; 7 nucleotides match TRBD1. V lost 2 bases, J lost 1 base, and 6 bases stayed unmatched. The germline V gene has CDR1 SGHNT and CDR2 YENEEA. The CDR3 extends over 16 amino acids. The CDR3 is CASSLTNRGGTDTQYF. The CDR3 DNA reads TGTGCCAGCAGCTTAACAAACAGGGGTGGCACAGATACGCAGTATTTT.

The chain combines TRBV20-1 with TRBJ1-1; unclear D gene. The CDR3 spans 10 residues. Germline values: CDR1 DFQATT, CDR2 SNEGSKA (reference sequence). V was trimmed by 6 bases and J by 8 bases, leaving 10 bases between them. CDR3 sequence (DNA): TGCAGTGCAATCAAGGCCGAAGCTTTCTTT. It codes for CSAIKAEAFF.

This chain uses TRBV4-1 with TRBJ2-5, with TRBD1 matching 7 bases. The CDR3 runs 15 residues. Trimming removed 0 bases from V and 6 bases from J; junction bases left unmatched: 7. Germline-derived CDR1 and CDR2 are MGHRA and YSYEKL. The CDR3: CASSQEVSQGKTQYF. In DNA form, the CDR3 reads TGCGCCAGCAGCCAAGAAGTCTCACAGGGGAAGACCCAGTACTTC.

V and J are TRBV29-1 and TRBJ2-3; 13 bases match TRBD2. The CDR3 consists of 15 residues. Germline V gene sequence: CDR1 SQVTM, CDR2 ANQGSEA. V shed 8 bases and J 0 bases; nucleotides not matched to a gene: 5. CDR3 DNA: TGCAGCCTTAGGGGACTAGCGGGAAGCACAGATACGCAGTATTTT. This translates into CSLRGLAGSTDTQYF.

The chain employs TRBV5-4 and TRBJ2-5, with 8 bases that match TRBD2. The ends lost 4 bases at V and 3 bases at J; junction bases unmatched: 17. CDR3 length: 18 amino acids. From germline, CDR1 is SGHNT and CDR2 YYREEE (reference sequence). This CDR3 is CASSPVSGSAAAEETQYF. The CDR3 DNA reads TGTGCCAGCAGCCCGGTGAGCGGGAGCGCCGCAGCGGAAGAGACCCAGTACTTC.

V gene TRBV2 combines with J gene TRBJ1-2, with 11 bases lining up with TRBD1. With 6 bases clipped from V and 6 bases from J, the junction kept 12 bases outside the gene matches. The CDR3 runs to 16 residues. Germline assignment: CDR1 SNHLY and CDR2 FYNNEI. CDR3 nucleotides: TGTGCCAGCAGGGGCGCGGACAGGGGGCGTAAGGATGGCTACACCTTC. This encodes CASRGADRGRKDGYTF.

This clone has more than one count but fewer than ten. CDR3 sequence reads: CASSLLAGVGVGEQYF. DNA of the CDR3: TGTGCCAGCAGCTTACTTGCGGGAGTAGGGGTGGGCGAGCAGTACTTC. The gene calls are TRBV7-9 and TRBJ2-5; 7 bases agree with TRBD2. The J call may be faulty, since TRBJ2-7 better matches the DNA end. CDR1 SEHNR and CDR2 FQNEAQ come from the germline V gene (reference sequence). This CDR3 spans 16 amino acids.

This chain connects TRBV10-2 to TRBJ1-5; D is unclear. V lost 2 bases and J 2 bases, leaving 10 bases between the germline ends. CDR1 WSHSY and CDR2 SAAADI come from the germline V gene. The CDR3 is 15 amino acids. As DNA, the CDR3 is TGCGCCAGCAGTGAGAACGGACGGGGCAATCAGCCCCAGCATTTT. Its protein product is CASSENGRGNQPQHF.

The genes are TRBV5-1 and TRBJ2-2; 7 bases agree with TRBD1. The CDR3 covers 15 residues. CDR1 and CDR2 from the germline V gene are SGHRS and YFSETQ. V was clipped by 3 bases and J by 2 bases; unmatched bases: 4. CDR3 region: CASSSGQTNTGELFF. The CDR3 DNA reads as TGCGCCAGCAGCTCGGGACAGACTAACACCGGGGAGCTGTTTTTT.

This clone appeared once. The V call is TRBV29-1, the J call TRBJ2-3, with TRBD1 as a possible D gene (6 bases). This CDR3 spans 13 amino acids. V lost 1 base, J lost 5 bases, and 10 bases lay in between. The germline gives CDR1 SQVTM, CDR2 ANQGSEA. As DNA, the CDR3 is TGCAGCGTTGAAGTGGGGGCTAAAGATACGCAGTATTTT. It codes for CSVEVGAKDTQYF.

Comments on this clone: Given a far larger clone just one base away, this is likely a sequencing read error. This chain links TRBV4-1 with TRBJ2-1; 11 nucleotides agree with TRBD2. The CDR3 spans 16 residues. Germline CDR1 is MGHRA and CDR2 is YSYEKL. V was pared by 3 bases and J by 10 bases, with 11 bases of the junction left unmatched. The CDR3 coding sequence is TGCGCCAGCAGCCACCAAGGGAGTAGCGGGAGGGTAGAGCAGTTCTTC. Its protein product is CASSHQGSSGRVEQFF.

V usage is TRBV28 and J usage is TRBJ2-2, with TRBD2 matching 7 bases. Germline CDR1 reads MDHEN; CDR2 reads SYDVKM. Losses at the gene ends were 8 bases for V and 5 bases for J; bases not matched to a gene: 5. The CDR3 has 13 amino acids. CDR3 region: CASRGGRTGELFF. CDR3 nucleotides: TGTGCCAGCCGCGGGGGACGTACCGGGGAGCTGTTTTTT.

CDR3 residues: CASSPGGIDTQYF. The CDR3 nucleotides are TGTGCCAGCTCCCCCGGTGGTATCGATACGCAGTATTTT. The V call is TRBV18, the J call TRBJ2-3; D gene unclear. With 6 bases removed from V and 6 bases from J, the gap between germline ends came to 13 bases. The germline V gene has CDR1 KGHSH and CDR2 LQKENI. This CDR3 region has 13 residues. Looking up the rest from reference TRBV18 and TRBJ2-3 gives the full variable domain: NAGVMQNPRHLVRRRGQEARLRCSPMKGHSHVYWYRQLPEEGLKFMVYLQKENIIDESGMPKERFSAEFPKEGPSILRIQQVVRGDSAAYFCASSPGGIDTQYFGPGTRLTVL.

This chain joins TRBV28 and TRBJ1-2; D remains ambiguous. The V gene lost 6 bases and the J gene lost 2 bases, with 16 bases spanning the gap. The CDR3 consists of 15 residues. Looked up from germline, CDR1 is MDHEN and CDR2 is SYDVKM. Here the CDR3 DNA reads TGTGCCAGCAGCTCCCCCGGGAAAGGAAACTATGGCTACACCTTC. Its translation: CASSSPGKGNYGYTF.

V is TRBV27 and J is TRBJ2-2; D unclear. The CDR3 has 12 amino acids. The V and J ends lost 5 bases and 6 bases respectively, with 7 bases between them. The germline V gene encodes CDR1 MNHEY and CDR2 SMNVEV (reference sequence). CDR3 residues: CASSRVSGELFF. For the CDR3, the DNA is TGTGCCAGCAGTCGAGTTTCCGGGGAGCTGTTTTTT.

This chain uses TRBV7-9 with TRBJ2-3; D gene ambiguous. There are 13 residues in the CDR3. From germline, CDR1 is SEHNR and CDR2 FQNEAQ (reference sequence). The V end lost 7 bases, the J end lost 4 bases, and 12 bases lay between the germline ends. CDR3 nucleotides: TGTGCCAGCACCTTTGAGGTCGCAGATACGCAGTATTTT. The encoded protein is CASTFEVADTQYF. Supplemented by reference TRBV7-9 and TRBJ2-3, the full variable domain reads DTGVSQNPRHKITKRGQNVTFRCDPISEHNRLYWYRQTLGQGPEFLTYFQNEAQLEKSRLLSDRFSAERPKGSFSTLEIQRTEQGDSAMYLCASTFEVADTQYFGPGTRLTVL.

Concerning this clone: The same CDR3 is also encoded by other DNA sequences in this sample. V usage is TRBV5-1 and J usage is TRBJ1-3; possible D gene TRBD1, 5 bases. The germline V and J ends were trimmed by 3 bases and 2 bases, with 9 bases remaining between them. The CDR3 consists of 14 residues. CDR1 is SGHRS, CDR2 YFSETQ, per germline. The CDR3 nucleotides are TGCGCCAGCAGCTCTCAGGGAACTGGAAACACCATATATTTT. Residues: CASSSQGTGNTIYF.

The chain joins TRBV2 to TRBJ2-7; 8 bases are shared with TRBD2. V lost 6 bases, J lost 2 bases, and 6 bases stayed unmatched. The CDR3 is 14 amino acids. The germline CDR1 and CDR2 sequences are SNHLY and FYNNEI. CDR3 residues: CASRETSGPYEQYF. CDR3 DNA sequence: TGTGCCAGCAGGGAAACTAGCGGTCCCTACGAGCAGTACTTC.

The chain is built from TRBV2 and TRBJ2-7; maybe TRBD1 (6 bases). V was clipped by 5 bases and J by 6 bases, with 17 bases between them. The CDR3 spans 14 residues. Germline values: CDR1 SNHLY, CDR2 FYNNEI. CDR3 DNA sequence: TGTGCCAGCAGTAAGTTAAACAGGGTTTCCGAGCAGTACTTC. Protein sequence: CASSKLNRVSEQYF.

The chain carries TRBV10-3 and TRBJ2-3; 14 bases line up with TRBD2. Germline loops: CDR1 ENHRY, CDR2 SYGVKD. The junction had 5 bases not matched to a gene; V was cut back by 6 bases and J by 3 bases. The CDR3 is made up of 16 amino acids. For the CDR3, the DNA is TGTGCCATCAGGGGGGGACTAGCGGGAGAGACAGATACGCAGTATTTT. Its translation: CAIRGGLAGETDTQYF.

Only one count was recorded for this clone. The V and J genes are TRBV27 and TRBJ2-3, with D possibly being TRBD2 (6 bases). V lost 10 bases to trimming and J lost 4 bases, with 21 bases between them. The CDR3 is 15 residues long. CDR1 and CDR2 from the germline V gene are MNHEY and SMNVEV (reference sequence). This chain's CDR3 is CATLVPGGGSDTQYF. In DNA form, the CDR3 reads TGTGCCACCCTAGTCCCCGGGGGTGGATCAGATACGCAGTATTTT.

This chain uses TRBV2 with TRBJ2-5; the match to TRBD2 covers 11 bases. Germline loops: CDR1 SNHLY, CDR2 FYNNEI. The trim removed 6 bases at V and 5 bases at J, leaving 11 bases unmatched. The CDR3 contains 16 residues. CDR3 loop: CASSTGTSGPGETQYF. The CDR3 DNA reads TGTGCCAGCAGCACCGGGACTAGCGGCCCCGGGGAGACCCAGTACTTC. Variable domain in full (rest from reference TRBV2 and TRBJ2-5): EPEVTQTPSHQVTQMGQEVILRCVPISNHLYFYWYRQILGQKVEFLVSFYNNEISEKSEIFDDQFSVERPDGSNFTLKIRSTKLEDSAMYFCASSTGTSGPGETQYFGPGTRLLVL.

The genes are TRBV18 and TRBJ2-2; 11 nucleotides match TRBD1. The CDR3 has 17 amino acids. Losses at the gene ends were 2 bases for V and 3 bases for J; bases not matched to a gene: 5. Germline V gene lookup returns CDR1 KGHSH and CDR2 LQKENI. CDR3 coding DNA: TGTGCCAGCTCACCAGGACAGGGGGCAGCGGACACCGGGGAGCTGTTTTTT. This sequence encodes CASSPGQGAADTGELFF.

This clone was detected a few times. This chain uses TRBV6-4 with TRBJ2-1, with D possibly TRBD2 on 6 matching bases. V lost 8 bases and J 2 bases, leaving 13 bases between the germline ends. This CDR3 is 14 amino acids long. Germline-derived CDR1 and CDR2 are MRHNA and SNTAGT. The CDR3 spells CASSARGAYNEQFF. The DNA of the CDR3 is TGTGCCAGCTCCGCCCGCGGGGCCTACAATGAGCAGTTCTTC.